This passage covers 2 T cell receptor beta chains from one sample sequenced in a study of T-cell reconstitution after alpha-beta-depleted transplantation in children. Unique molecular identifiers were built into the TCRbeta library. One entry per CDR3 protein, called by TCRdb with MiXCR from the PCR reads. The sample lists over 300,000 distinct CDR3 sequences; under 13% were seen once. Sample: PBMCs from the stem cell graft donor, taken from the stem cell graft. Receptors were obtained from a human donor who donated a stem cell graft to a child with acute lymphoblastic leukemia.

This clonotype was counted ten times or more. The chain recombines TRBV4-1 with TRBJ2-5, with no clear D. CDR3 length equals 13 residues. Trimming shortened V by 0 bases and J by 7 bases, and 9 bases separated the two germline ends. The germline V gene has CDR1 MGHRA and CDR2 YSYEKL. CDR3 sequence reads: CASSQDTTGTQYF. The CDR3 DNA is TGCGCCAGCAGCCAAGATACCACGGGGACCCAGTACTTC.

The chain couples TRBV14 to TRBJ2-1, with TRBD1 identical over 8 bases. This CDR3 is 15 amino acids long. The ends lost 0 bases at V and 5 bases at J; junction bases unmatched: 3. Germline V lookup: CDR1 SGHDN, CDR2 FVKESK. The CDR3 region has the DNA TGTGCCAGCAGCCAAGACAGGGGGCTTGACAATGAGCAGTTCTTC. Translated: CASSQDRGLDNEQFF. Together with reference TRBV14 and TRBJ2-1, the CDR3 gives the full variable domain: EAGVTQFPSHSVIEKGQTVTLRCDPISGHDNLYWYRRVMGKEIKFLLHFVKESKQDESGMPNNRFLAERTGGTYSTLKVQPAELEDSGVYFCASSQDRGLDNEQFFGPGTRLTVL.